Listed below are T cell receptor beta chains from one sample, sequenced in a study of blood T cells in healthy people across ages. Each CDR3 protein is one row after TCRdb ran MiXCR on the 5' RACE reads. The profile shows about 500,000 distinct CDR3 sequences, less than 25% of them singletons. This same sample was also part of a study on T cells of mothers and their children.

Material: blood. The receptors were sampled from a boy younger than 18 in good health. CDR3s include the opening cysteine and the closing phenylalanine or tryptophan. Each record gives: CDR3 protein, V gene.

CDR3 protein: CATSDLSFADTQYF
V gene: TRBV24-1

CDR3 protein: CSVARQGIDYGYTF
V gene: TRBV29-1

CDR3 protein: CSARAGGLSDTQYF
V gene: TRBV20-1

CDR3 protein: CASSLGTGWQPQHF
V gene: TRBV7-2

CDR3 protein: CASRINRDSNYGYTF
V gene: TRBV7-2

CDR3 protein: CASSDGLAGETQYF
V gene: TRBV7-2

CDR3 protein: CASSQGLGASSYNEQFF
V gene: TRBV4-3

CDR3 protein: CASSQEQISGNTIYF
V gene: TRBV3-1

CDR3 protein: CASSLFGSYNSPLHF
V gene: TRBV27

CDR3 protein: CASSLLPGFYGYTF
V gene: TRBV27

CDR3 protein: CASSEGTRPDTQYF
V gene: TRBV9

CDR3 protein: CASSLGGEETQYF
V gene: TRBV5-1

CDR3 protein: CASSLGQKGNQPQHF
V gene: TRBV13

CDR3 protein: CASSLGGGPAYEQYF
V gene: TRBV13

CDR3 protein: CASSLQLRYNEQFF
V gene: TRBV28

CDR3 protein: CATAPPALRDTLFF
V gene: TRBV15

CDR3 protein: CASSVRLEGYTF
V gene: TRBV7-2

CDR3 protein: CSVTGPGTEAFF
V gene: TRBV29-1

CDR3 protein: CASSLHNDEQFF
V gene: TRBV7-2

CDR3 protein: CASSLVQGNGYTF
V gene: TRBV7-2

CDR3 protein: CASSTGTVNTEAFF
V gene: TRBV28

CDR3 protein: CSVRLAGRSYEQYF
V gene: TRBV29-1

CDR3 protein: CASSSRRGNEKLFF
V gene: TRBV5-1

CDR3 protein: CASTLLGTEISGANVLTF
V gene: TRBV5-1

CDR3 protein: CASNLKGGYEQYF
V gene: TRBV7-2

CDR3 protein: CSAILQPNQPQHF
V gene: TRBV20-1